This TCR beta chain was sequenced in a study of blood T cells in healthy people across ages. Study-wide context: Roughly one uniquely barcoded beta molecule per two T cells was captured.

Study results and limitations: Long-lived donors had more naive CD4+ cells and higher diversity than aged donors.

Every participating donor contributed about 10 milliliters of peripheral blood through a draw. Germline CDR1 and CDR2: MNHNS and SASEGT. The CDR3 is made up of 19 amino acids. In this sample, this clonotype turned up a few times. No antigen is known for it. Primed by a sample-barcoded 5' primer and a J-beta primer mix, a second PCR proceeded for 7 to 11 cycles. TCRdb processed the 5' RACE reads anew with MiXCR; each CDR3 protein has one entry. The profile shows 540,000 or so distinct CDR3 sequences, approximately 30% of them singletons. The source material was blood. The rearrangement uses TRBV6-1 and TRBJ2-5, with 7 bases identical to TRBD2. Near its end, the DNA agrees better with TRBJ2-7, so the J call may be wrong. The source is a woman in her 70s in good health. As DNA, the CDR3 is TGTGCCAGCAGTGAAAGTCGCGGGAGACAGAGCCTATCCTCCTACGAGCAGTACTTC. This encodes CASSESRGRQSLSSYEQYF.